This TCR beta chain was recovered during a study of tumor-infiltrating lymphocytes in localized non-small cell lung cancer. Assay: immunoSEQ multiplex PCR; the TCRdb copy retains only in-frame clones and omits some. The table has 10,000 to 15,000 clones, under 90% seen once; the top ten hold roughly 8.9%. This TCR was recovered from a human donor with non-small cell lung cancer. Specimen: lung tumor tissue.

CDR3 DNA sequence: TGTGCCAGTACCTACAGAAATCAGCCCCAGCATTTT. This codes for CASTYRNQPQHF. The gene calls are TRBV19 and TRBJ1-5, with D unresolved. Germline V gene data show CDR1 as LNHDA and CDR2 as SQIVND (reference sequence). The CDR3 is 12 amino acids. The ends were cut back, 7 bases at V and 4 bases at J, with 8 bases in the middle.